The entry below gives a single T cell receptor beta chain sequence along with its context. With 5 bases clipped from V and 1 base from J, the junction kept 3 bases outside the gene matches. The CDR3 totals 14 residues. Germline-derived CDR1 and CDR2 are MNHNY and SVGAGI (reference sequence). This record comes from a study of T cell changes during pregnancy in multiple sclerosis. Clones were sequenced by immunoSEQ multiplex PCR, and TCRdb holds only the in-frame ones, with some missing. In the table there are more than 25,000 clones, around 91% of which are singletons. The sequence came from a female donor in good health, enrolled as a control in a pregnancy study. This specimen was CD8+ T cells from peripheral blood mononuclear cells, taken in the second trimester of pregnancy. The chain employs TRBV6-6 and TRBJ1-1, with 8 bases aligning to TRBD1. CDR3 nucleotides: TGTGCCAGCAGTATAGGACAGGGGAACACTGAAGCTTTCTTT. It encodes CASSIGQGNTEAFF.